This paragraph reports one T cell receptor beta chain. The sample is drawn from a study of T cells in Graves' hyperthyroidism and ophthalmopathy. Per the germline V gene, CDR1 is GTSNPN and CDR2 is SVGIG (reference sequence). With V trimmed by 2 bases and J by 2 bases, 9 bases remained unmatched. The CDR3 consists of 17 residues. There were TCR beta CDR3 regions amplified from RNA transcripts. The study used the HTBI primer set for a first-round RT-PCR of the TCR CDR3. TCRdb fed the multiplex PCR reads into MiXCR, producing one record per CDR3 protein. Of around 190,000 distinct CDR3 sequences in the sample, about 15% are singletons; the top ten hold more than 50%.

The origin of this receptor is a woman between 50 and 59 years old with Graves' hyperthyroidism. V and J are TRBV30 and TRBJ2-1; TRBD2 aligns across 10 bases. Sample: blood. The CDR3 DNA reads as TGTGCCTGGAGTACGGGTAGCGGGAGGAGTCCCTACAATGAGCAGTTCTTC. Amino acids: CAWSTGSGRSPYNEQFF. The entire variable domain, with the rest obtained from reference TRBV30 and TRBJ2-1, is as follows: SQTIHQWPATLVQPVGSPLSLECTVEGTSNPNLYWYRQAAGRGLQLLFYSVGIGQISSEVPQNLSASRPQDRQFILSSKKLLLSDSGFYLCAWSTGSGRSPYNEQFFGPGTRLTVL.